Following are 21 T cell receptor beta chains from one sample sequenced in a study of vaccination and CD4 T cells after COVID-19 (dated by TCRdb to the early 2020s). What this sample's treatment or condition label stands for: roughly 11-day PBMC culture with coronavirus spike peptide pools or control peptides (ViraFEST assay). Antigen specificity for these receptors is unknown. The library was produced with PCR. The instrument given in TCRdb is Illumina iSeq 100. At the Johns Hopkins FTIC core, DNA from the cultured CD4+ T cells underwent TCR sequencing with the Oncomine TCR Beta short-read assay. TCRdb reanalyzed the raw reads on its own, using fastp at Q25 for trimming and MiXCR for clone calling, and kept in-frame beta chains. Rows are combined by CDR3 protein, so each entry shows the most common genes and DNA. Here the sample has about 15,000 distinct CDR3 sequences; about half occur a single time. The ten largest clonotypes hold roughly 16% of the sample.

The material sequenced was CD4+ T cells from blood, cultured in vitro, taken before SARS-CoV-2 vaccination. The receptors here all came from a human donor who had recovered from COVID-19.

This clonotype was recorded a few times. The rearrangement joins TRBV6-1 to TRBJ1-2, with D hard to call. Germline V gives CDR1 MNHNS, CDR2 SASEGT. The CDR3 is made up of 12 amino acids. The V and J ends lost 3 bases and 4 bases respectively, with 6 bases between them. CDR3 sequence reads: CASSDNLYGYTF. The DNA of the CDR3 is TGTGCCAGCAGTGATAACCTCTATGGCTACACCTTC.

The sample holds a few counts of this clonotype. V and J are TRBV12-3 or TRBV12-4 and TRBJ1-2; 7 bases map to TRBD1. Trimming cost V 5 bases and J 2 bases; bases outside gene matches: 5. There are 14 residues in the CDR3. CDR3 sequence (DNA): TGTGCCAGCAGTGGGGACAGAGCCAACTATGGCTACACCTTC. It yields the protein CASSGDRANYGYTF.

The genes are TRBV6-5 and TRBJ2-5, with D possibly being TRBD1 (5 bases). The CDR3 has 14 amino acids. In germline, CDR1 is MNHEY, CDR2 SVGAGI. Trimming shortened V by 2 bases and J by 5 bases, and 12 bases separated the two germline ends. CDR3 nucleotides: TGTGCCAGCAGTTACAGGGGCACAAGGGAGACCCAGTACTTC. This sequence encodes CASSYRGTRETQYF.

V is TRBV7-9 and J is TRBJ2-7; either TRBD1 or TRBD2 may supply D (6 bases each). Germline assignment: CDR1 SEHNR and CDR2 FQNEAQ (reference sequence). The V end lost 2 bases, the J end lost 4 bases, and 15 bases lay between the germline ends. This CDR3 contains 15 residues. As DNA, the CDR3 is TGTGCCAGCAGCTTACGCCCGATAGGGGGGTACGAGCAGTACTTC. It specifies CASSLRPIGGYEQYF.

This clonotype was seen only a few times. The genes are TRBV20-1 and TRBJ2-1; TRBD2 is a possible D gene (7 bases). The CDR3 consists of 14 residues. The V and J ends lost 6 bases and 4 bases respectively, with 16 bases between them. Germline loops: CDR1 DFQATT, CDR2 SNEGSKA (reference sequence). The CDR3 coding sequence is TGCAGTGCCCCGGGGGGCCGAATGTACAATGAGCAGTTCTTC. Amino acids: CSAPGGRMYNEQFF.

The V gene is TRBV5-1, the J gene TRBJ2-5; D unresolved. The V gene's germline CDR1 is SGHRS and CDR2 YFSETQ. The CDR3 totals 15 residues. The V end lost 4 bases, the J end lost 1 base, and 14 bases lay between the germline ends. The CDR3 region has the DNA TGCGCCAGCAGCCAACCCTCAAGCATCCAAGAGACCCAGTACTTC. Its protein is CASSQPSSIQETQYF.

This clonotype is medium-sized. The V gene is TRBV28, the J gene TRBJ1-5; D remains unclear. Germline-derived CDR1 and CDR2 are MDHEN and SYDVKM. Trimming left V 6 bases short and J 11 bases short, with 17 bases between. CDR3 length: 13 amino acids. The CDR3 nucleotides are TGTGCCAGCAGCGAAAGGTCCCCCCCGGCCCAGCATTTT. Its protein product is CASSERSPPAQHF.

The rearrangement links TRBV12-5 to TRBJ2-7; 10 bases align to TRBD1. Germline V gene data show CDR1 as LGHNT and CDR2 as FRNRAP. Germline trimming cut 0 bases from V and 4 bases from J; bases unmatched to any gene: 6. CDR3 length equals 16 residues. The CDR3: CASGLVTGGSGYEQYF. The CDR3 coding sequence is TGTGCTAGTGGTTTGGTGACAGGGGGCAGTGGGTACGAGCAGTACTTC.

This clonotype showed up just a few times. V gene TRBV10-3 combines with J gene TRBJ1-2, with D possibly being TRBD1 (5 bases). Per germline, CDR1 ENHRY and CDR2 SYGVKD. The CDR3 spans 13 residues. The V end was cut by 3 bases, the J end by 3 bases, with 8 bases between. CDR3 sequence: CAISEVGDYGYTF. The CDR3 DNA sequence: TGTGCCATCAGTGAAGTAGGGGACTATGGCTACACCTTC.

This chain connects TRBV11-2 to TRBJ1-4; D may be TRBD1 (5 bases). The length of the CDR3 is 15 residues. Between the trimmed V and J ends, which lost 5 bases and 3 bases, there was a span of 13 bases. Germline V gives CDR1 SGHAT, CDR2 FQNNGV. Here the CDR3 DNA reads TGTGCCAGCAGCGAATGGAGGGGACCTAATGAAAAACTGTTTTTT. This sequence encodes CASSEWRGPNEKLFF.

V gene TRBV7-9 combines with J gene TRBJ2-3; TRBD2 is a possible D gene (6 bases). The length of the CDR3 is 14 residues. V gave up 4 bases and J gave up 5 bases, with 13 bases separating them. Germline V gene data show CDR1 as SEHNR and CDR2 as FQNEAQ (reference sequence). Written as DNA, the CDR3 is TGTGCCAGCAGCTCGTGGGACTCAAAAGATACGCAGTATTTT. Encoded protein: CASSSWDSKDTQYF.

This sequence joins TRBV20-1 and TRBJ2-5; possibly TRBD2 for D (6 bases). Looked up from germline, CDR1 is DFQATT and CDR2 is SNEGSKA (reference sequence). The CDR3 covers 13 residues. V shed 8 bases and J shed 2 bases, with 15 bases lying between them. CDR3: CSPLKLAQETQYF. The CDR3 nucleotides are TGCAGTCCCTTAAAACTAGCTCAAGAGACCCAGTACTTC.

The count of this clonotype is one. This chain joins TRBV6-1 and TRBJ2-3, with TRBD2 identical over 11 bases. Germline V lookup: CDR1 MNHNS, CDR2 SASEGT. V lost 6 bases, J lost 4 bases, and 9 bases stayed unmatched. CDR3 size: 16 residues. CDR3 nucleotides: TGTGCCAGCAGACAACTAGCGGGAGTAGGGGCAGATACGCAGTATTTT. Translating it yields CASRQLAGVGADTQYF.

This chain uses TRBV19 with TRBJ2-1; D unclear. The germline CDR1 and CDR2 sequences are LNHDA and SQIVND (reference sequence). V lost 0 bases, J lost 5 bases, and 8 bases lay in between. This CDR3 is 14 amino acids long. The CDR3 loop reads CASSIDPAHNEQFF. For the CDR3, the DNA is TGTGCCAGTAGTATAGATCCGGCCCACAATGAGCAGTTCTTC.

CDR3 in amino acids: CAISLGTENTEAFF. CDR3 in DNA: TGTGCCATCAGCCTCGGGACAGAGAACACTGAAGCTTTCTTT. The chain carries TRBV10-3 and TRBJ1-1; 7 bases fit TRBD1. Germline V gene sequence: CDR1 ENHRY, CDR2 SYGVKD. The J segment lost 1 base and the V segment lost 6 bases, leaving 5 bases of the junction unmatched. The CDR3 consists of 14 residues.

A single count supports this clonotype. This chain links TRBV12-3 or TRBV12-4 with TRBJ2-3; 10 positions match TRBD2. The CDR3 spans 14 residues. With V trimmed by 6 bases and J by 5 bases, 5 bases remained unmatched. The CDR3 DNA reads TGTGCCAGCAGCCACAGCGGGAGGGTAGATACGCAGTATTTT. Protein sequence: CASSHSGRVDTQYF.

Turning to this clonotype: No conserved phenylalanine or tryptophan is present at the end of the CDR3, so a read error is the likely explanation. The J gene is TRBJ1-1, the V gene TRBV27, with no clear D. The CDR3 loop spans 18 amino acids. Looked up from germline, CDR1 is MNHEY and CDR2 is SMNVEV (reference sequence). V gave up 3 bases and J gave up 5 bases, with 25 bases separating them. The CDR3: CASSLVGRLPPRITEAFL. The CDR3 DNA reads TGTGCCAGCAGTTTGGTGGGCAGGCTTCCCCCTCGAATAACTGAAGCTTTCCTT.

A few counts support this clonotype. The J gene is TRBJ2-4, the V gene TRBV6-5; the D gene is possibly TRBD1 (6 bases). Germline values: CDR1 MNHEY, CDR2 SVGAGI. The CDR3 length is 15 residues. The V end was cut by 1 base, the J end by 6 bases, with 13 bases between. For the CDR3, the DNA is TGTGCCAGCAGTTACTTAGGGGGTTATCGAAACATTCAGTACTTC. It translates to CASSYLGGYRNIQYF.

The sample holds a few counts of this clonotype. This CDR3 is CASSLNGAERWETQYF. For the CDR3, the DNA is TGTGCCAGCAGTTTAAACGGTGCCGAACGTTGGGAGACCCAGTACTTC. This chain connects TRBV27 to TRBJ2-5; D remains unclear. Trimming removed 2 bases from V and 5 bases from J, with 18 bases in between. This CDR3 is 16 amino acids long. CDR1 is MNHEY and CDR2 is SMNVEV in the germline V gene (reference sequence).

This clonotype was found a few times. The rearrangement uses TRBV28 and TRBJ2-3; 11 nucleotides match TRBD2. V was clipped by 7 bases and J by 2 bases; unmatched bases: 20. This CDR3 is built from 20 residues. Per the germline V gene, CDR1 is MDHEN and CDR2 is SYDVKM. Here the CDR3 reads CASNRSGRWGLAEHTDTQYF. CDR3 bases: TGTGCCAGCAACAGATCCGGGCGATGGGGACTAGCGGAACACACAGATACGCAGTATTTT.

This clonotype was seen only a few times. The chain carries TRBV7-8 and TRBJ2-3, with 11 bases aligning to TRBD2. There are 15 residues in the CDR3. In germline, CDR1 is SGHVS, CDR2 FQNEAQ. The trim removed 7 bases at V and 5 bases at J, leaving 8 bases unmatched. CDR3 sequence: CASNQRLAGGDTQYF. CDR3 DNA sequence: TGTGCCAGCAACCAGAGGCTAGCGGGAGGAGATACGCAGTATTTT.